This TCR beta chain originates from a study of beta chain features in type 1 diabetes. Findings of the study overall: Naive, central memory and Treg TCRB repertoires appeared more alike in patients than in healthy donors. Reads derived from cDNA could over-represent cells showing high TCR expression. Patients with Type 1 diabetes showed moderately but significantly shorter TCRB CDR3s in all four CD4+ subsets. Patients and controls would share equally any PCR tilt toward shorter templates.

CDR1 is SEHNR and CDR2 is FQNEAQ in the germline V gene (reference sequence). V lost 1 base and J lost 4, with 7 bases in between. This CDR3 has 14 amino acids. What was sequenced were expressed TCRB transcripts, since all of the isolated RNA had been reverse transcribed. Profiling relied on immunoSEQ multiplex PCR, and the TCRdb table lists in-frame clones only, not all of them. This repertoire shows under 400,000 clones, around 13% found once; its top ten account for approximately 6.7%. This clone was recorded a few times. Its antigen is undetermined. The chain combines TRBV7-9 with TRBJ1-4; TRBD1 might be the D (5 bases). The source is a man aged 25-40 years in good health. Sequencing was performed on central memory CD4+ T cells from blood. The CDR3 coding sequence is TGTGCCAGCAGCTTAGGACAGTTTAATGAAAAACTGTTTTTT. It is translated as CASSLGQFNEKLFF.